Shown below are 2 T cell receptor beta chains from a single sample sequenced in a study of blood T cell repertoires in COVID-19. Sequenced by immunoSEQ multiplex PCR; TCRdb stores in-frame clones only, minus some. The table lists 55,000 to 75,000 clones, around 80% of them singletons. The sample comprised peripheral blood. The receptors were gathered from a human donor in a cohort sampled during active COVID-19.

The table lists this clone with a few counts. The CDR3 region has the DNA TGCGCCAGCAGCCGTGGGCTAACCACCAGAACAGGGGGAGGGGGCGAGCAGTACTTC. It specifies CASSRGLTTRTGGGGEQYF. This chain uses TRBV5-1 with TRBJ2-7; possible D gene TRBD1, 8 bases. V was cut by 4 bases and J by 6 bases, with 32 bases left in between. Germline CDR1 SGHRS, CDR2 YFSETQ. The CDR3 is 19 amino acids.

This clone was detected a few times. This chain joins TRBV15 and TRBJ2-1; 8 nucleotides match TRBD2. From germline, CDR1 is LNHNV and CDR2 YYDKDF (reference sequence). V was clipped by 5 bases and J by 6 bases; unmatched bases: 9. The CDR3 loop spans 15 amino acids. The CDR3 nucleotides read TGTGCCACCAGCGTGGGGGAGCGGGAGCGCAATGAGCAGTTCTTC. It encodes CATSVGERERNEQFF. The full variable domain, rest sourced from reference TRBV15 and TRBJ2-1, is DAMVIQNPRYQVTQFGKPVTLSCSQTLNHNVMYWYQQKSSQAPKLLFHYYDKDFNNEADTPDNFQSRRPNTSFCFLDIRSPGLGDTAMYLCATSVGERERNEQFFGPGTRLTVL.